These T cell receptor beta chains were read from a single sample in a study of primary melanoma T cells and metastatic recurrence. Produced via immunoSEQ multiplex PCR; TCRdb's table is partial and in-frame only. The profile shows 100 to 110 clones, about 85% of them singletons. The sample consisted of melanoma tumor tissue. Receptors originate from a human donor with melanoma. The CDR3 runs from the conserved cysteine through the conserved F or W. Fields, in order: J gene, V gene, D gene, clone size, CDR3 DNA, CDR3 protein. D genes are given only for firm matches. For some rows the clone size is stated as once, few or many, or as a class when expanded; others skip it.

TRBJ1-1,TRBV6-8,-,few,TGTGCCATCCAACAGGGCGTGAACACTGAAGCTTTCTTT,CAIQQGVNTEAFF
TRBJ2-1,TRBV19,-,-,TGTGCCAGTACCCGAGGGGCCAACTTTATCAATGAGCAGTTCTTC,CASTRGANFINEQFF
TRBJ2-1,TRBV29-1,TRBD2,-,TGCAGCGTTGGTAGCGGGAACCCCTACAATGAGCAGTTCTTC,CSVGSGNPYNEQFF
TRBJ2-1,TRBV11-3,TRBD1,-,TGTGCCAGCAGGCCGAACCGGGACAGGGTCCACAATGAGCAGTTCTTC,CASRPNRDRVHNEQFF
TRBJ2-1,TRBV11-3,TRBD2,-,TGTGCCAGCAGCCCTAAGTTTAGACTAGCGGTCTACAATGAGCAGTTCTTC,CASSPKFRLAVYNEQFF
TRBJ1-2,TRBV6-8,TRBD1,-,TGTGCCAGCACAGGGGGTTATGGCTATGGCTACACCTTT,CASTGGYGYGYTF
TRBJ1-1,TRBV6-8,-,-,TGTGCCAGCCGCAGGGGTGTGAACACTGAAGCTTTCTTT,CASRRGVNTEAFF
TRBJ1-3,TRBV6-8,-,-,TGTGCCAGCAATTTCTCACCGTCAGGGGTGCGAGGAAACACCATATATTTT,CASNFSPSGVRGNTIYF
TRBJ1-3,TRBV19,-,-,TGTGCCAGCGAGGAGAGGGTGAGAGGAAACACCATATATTTT,CASEERVRGNTIYF
TRBJ1-1,TRBV6-8,-,-,TGTGCCAGCAGTTACGTCCCGAACACTGAAGCTTTCTTT,CASSYVPNTEAFF
TRBJ2-6,TRBV30,TRBD1,-,TGTGCCTGGAGTTCACAGGGGCGAGGGGCCAACGTCCTGACTTTC,CAWSSQGRGANVLTF
TRBJ2-7,TRBV23-1,-,-,TGCGCCAGCAGTCCTAAAACCCTAACTACTTGCGAGCAGTACTTC,CASSPKTLTTCEQYF
TRBJ2-1,TRBV6-8,-,-,TGTGCCAGCAGTCACCGGGGGGCCGGTTCAAAGGAGCAGTTCTTC,CASSHRGAGSKEQFF
TRBJ2-5,TRBV11-3,-,-,TGTGCCAGCAGCCGAGGAGGGGGCGGAGAAGCAGAGACCCAGTACTTC,CASSRGGGGEAETQYF
TRBJ1-1,TRBV7-2,-,-,TGTGCCAGCAGCCAAACAGGGAACACTGAAGCTTTCTTT,CASSQTGNTEAFF
TRBJ2-1,TRBV12-5,TRBD2,-,TGTGCTAGTGGACCTAAAGCGGGGGCTTACAATGAGCAGTTCTTC,CASGPKAGAYNEQFF
TRBJ1-2,TRBV1,-,-,TGCGCCAGCAGCCCCCCTATGGCCTATGGCTACACCTTC,CASSPPMAYGYTF
TRBJ2-3,TRBV29-1,TRBD1,-,TGCAGCGTTGCGACAGGGGGAGATACGCAGTATTTT,CSVATGGDTQYF
TRBJ2-1,TRBV29-1,-,-,TGCAGCGTTCCAAGAGCGGAGAGCTCCTACAATGAGCAGTTCTTC,CSVPRAESSYNEQFF
TRBJ1-5,TRBV5-1,TRBD1,-,TGCGCCAGCAGCACAGGGGGATGGGATCAGCCCCAGCATTTT,CASSTGGWDQPQHF
TRBJ1-3,TRBV19,-,few,TGTGCCAGTAGCCCCTCGGGGGGGTCCTCTGGAAACACCATATATTTT,CASSPSGGSSGNTIYF
TRBJ1-2,TRBV15,TRBD1,-,TGTGCCACCAGCAGAGAGACCCCCGGTAGGACAGGGCGTAGTCCCAACTATGGCTACACCTTC,CATSRETPGRTGRSPNYGYTF
TRBJ1-4,TRBV5-1,-,-,TGCGCCAGCAGCTTGATAGGGGGTGATGAAAAACTGTTTTTT,CASSLIGGDEKLFF
TRBJ2-7,TRBV6-8,-,-,TGTGCCAGCAGTGTCCGATCCTACGAGCAGTACTTC,CASSVRSYEQYF
TRBJ2-7,TRBV6-8,TRBD1,-,TGTGCCAGCAGTGGGGACAGTTCCTACGAGCAGTACTTC,CASSGDSSYEQYF
TRBJ1-1,TRBV6-8,-,-,TGTGCCAGCAGTTTTGTCGGGTTTGAAGCTTTCTTT,CASSFVGFEAFF
TRBJ2-1,TRBV19,TRBD2,-,TGTGCCAGTAGTATAGGGGTACTAGCGGGCGATGAGCAGTTCTTC,CASSIGVLAGDEQFF
TRBJ1-1,TRBV11-3,-,-,TGTGCCAGCAGCTTGGGAGAGGTTGGGACTGAAGCTTTCTTT,CASSLGEVGTEAFF
TRBJ2-1,TRBV11-3,TRBD2,-,TGTGCCAGCAGCTTAGTGTCGCTAGCGGGAGATCAGTTCTTC,CASSLVSLAGDQFF
TRBJ2-3,TRBV18,-,-,TGTGCCAGCTCACCAGGACGGGAGGGGGCTGATACGCAGTATTTT,CASSPGREGADTQYF
TRBJ2-3,TRBV19,TRBD2,once,TGTGCCAGTAGAATCTCTAGCGGGAGTAAGACAGATACGCAGTATTTT,CASRISSGSKTDTQYF
TRBJ2-7,TRBV23-1,TRBD1,-,TGCGCCAGCAGCCCGGGACAGGGGGCCTACGAGCAGTACTTC,CASSPGQGAYEQYF
TRBJ2-3,TRBV11-3,-,-,TGTGCCAGCAGCTTGGGAGCGGTCACTAGCACAGATACACAGTATTTT,CASSLGAVTSTDTQYF
TRBJ2-1,TRBV29-1,-,-,TGCAGCGTTGTATTAATGGGAAATGAGCAGTTCTTC,CSVVLMGNEQFF
TRBJ1-2,TRBV15,TRBD1,-,TGTGCCACCAGCAGAGATTTACAGGGACAGGGGGTTTCTGGCTACACCTTC,CATSRDLQGQGVSGYTF
TRBJ1-1,TRBV10-2,-,-,TGCGCCAGCAGTGAGCCAACCAGGGACACTGAAGCTTTCTTT,CASSEPTRDTEAFF
TRBJ2-3,TRBV5-1,-,-,TGCGCCAGCAGCTTGGGCATACCAGCAGATACGCAGTATTTT,CASSLGIPADTQYF
TRBJ2-5,TRBV7-1,-,-,TGTGCCAGCAGCTTAATCAGCCAAGAGACCCAGTACTTC,CASSLISQETQYF
TRBJ1-1,TRBV6-8,-,-,TGTGCCAGCAGTTACGGAGCCCCAGGAGGGCCGAACACTGAAGCTTTCTTT,CASSYGAPGGPNTEAFF
TRBJ1-1,TRBV11-3,TRBD1,-,TGTGCCAGCAGCCCGGACAGGGTGTACACTGAAGCTTTCTTT,CASSPDRVYTEAFF
TRBJ1-5,TRBV18,-,-,TGTGCCAGCTCCCTCGGACAGTTCAATCAGCCCCAGCATTTT,CASSLGQFNQPQHF
TRBJ2-7,TRBV12-5,TRBD1,-,TGTGCCAGCACCTTGGATTCGACAGGGCTGTACTTC,CASTLDSTGLYF
TRBJ2-2,TRBV6-8,TRBD1,-,TGTGCCATCTGGAACAGGGGGCGCGGCGGGGAGCTGTTTTTT,CAIWNRGRGGELFF
TRBJ1-6,TRBV7-5,-,once,TGTGCCAGCAGACTAGAGGGGACAGGGAATTCACCCCTCCACTTT,CASRLEGTGNSPLHF